This TCR beta chain comes out of a study of cytomegalovirus exposure and HLA in healthy donors. Of note for this clone: The antigen remains unidentified.

The PCR contained 60 Vbeta and 13 Jbeta primers. TCRdb's copy holds only in-frame clones and misses some; the assay was immunoSEQ multiplex PCR. Reported are some 75,000 clones; the ten largest clones contain approximately 5%. While unrecorded immune exposures were likely, the donors were nominally healthy when sampled. The study, taken as a whole, reports: The dataset shows that most TCR sequences were rare, while some public TCRs occurred in many donors.

The CDR3 has 14 amino acids. With 5 bases clipped from V and 5 bases from J, the junction kept 7 bases outside the gene matches. The germline V gene has CDR1 SGHRS and CDR2 YFSETQ. The V gene is TRBV5-1, the J gene TRBJ2-5; TRBD1 aligns across 9 bases. What was sequenced was PBMCs. This TCR derives from a man between 40 and 49 years old in good health and CMV-seronegative. CDR3 coding DNA: TGCGCCAGCAGTTTTGGACAGGGGTACGAGACCCAGTACTTC. Its translation is CASSFGQGYETQYF.